This record covers a single T cell receptor beta chain. The CDR3 totals 15 residues. Deletions cut 5 bases from V and 12 bases from J, with 23 bases between. CDR1 and CDR2 (germline): LNHDA, SQIVND (reference sequence). In the authors' workflow: The authors estimated nucleated cell counts from reference gene primer amplification. Sequenced by immunoSEQ multiplex PCR; TCRdb stores in-frame clones only, minus some. That table supplies the V and J calls and clone size; D and trimming were determined from the DNA. The table has 120,000 or so clones, more than 75% seen once. The data originate from a study of blood T cell repertoires in COVID-19. For the study at large: Samples taken during acute and convalescent COVID-19 were collected in the United States, Italy and Spain. Nucleic acid was either cDNA or gDNA, and it came from T cells, B-cell-depleted T cells, or PBMCs.

This receptor was identified in a man aged 50-59 years with active COVID-19. The sample consisted of peripheral blood. The chain uses TRBV19 and TRBJ2-1, with D tentatively TRBD1 (5 bases). This CDR3 is CASSATVRVVAGQFF. Written as DNA, the CDR3 is TGTGCCAGTAGTGCGACAGTGAGAGTCGTCGCCGGGCAGTTCTTC.